Below, 13 T cell receptor beta chains from the same sample are listed, as sequenced in a study of blood T cells in healthy people across ages. For the second PCR, which ran for about 7 to 11 cycles, a sample-barcoded 5' primer and a J-beta primer mix were used. TCRdb re-called the 5' RACE reads with MiXCR, one entry per CDR3 protein. This sample yields just over 800,000 distinct CDR3 sequences, of which 60% to 80% are seen a single time; approximately 30% belongs to the top ten. Material for sequencing was blood. These receptor sequences come from a man aged 25 to 40 in good health.

The rearrangement links TRBV13 to TRBJ2-4; 8 bases line up with TRBD1. The V gene's germline CDR1 is PRHDT and CDR2 FYEKMQ (reference sequence). The junction had 8 bases not matched to a gene; V was cut back by 0 bases and J by 1 base. This CDR3 contains 18 residues. The CDR3 region is CASSLGLRGRRAKNIQYF. The CDR3 DNA reads TGTGCCAGCAGCTTAGGCCTCAGGGGGCGCAGGGCCAAAAACATTCAGTACTTC.

The chain has TRBV20-1 and TRBJ2-3; D is possibly TRBD2 (5 bases). Between the trimmed V and J ends, which lost 1 base and 2 bases, there was a span of 13 bases. Per germline, CDR1 DFQATT and CDR2 SNEGSKA (reference sequence). There are 15 residues in the CDR3. CDR3 sequence: CSARAPDGVTDTQYF. For the CDR3, the DNA is TGCAGTGCTAGAGCCCCGGACGGGGTCACAGATACGCAGTATTTT.

The rearrangement links TRBV10-2 to TRBJ2-6, with TRBD2 identical over 11 bases. The V and J ends lost 6 bases and 0 bases, in that order; junction bases with no gene match: 7. This CDR3 region has 18 residues. The V gene's germline CDR1 is WSHSY and CDR2 SAAADI. This chain's CDR3 is CASRDTSGGHSGANVLTF. CDR3 in DNA: TGCGCCAGCAGGGACACTAGCGGGGGCCACTCTGGGGCCAACGTCCTGACTTTC.

To note about this clonotype: One end of the junction does not line up with germline, which may come from a read error. The genes are TRBV6-5 and TRBJ1-6; TRBD1 might be the D (5 bases). This CDR3 has 16 residues. In germline, CDR1 is MNHEY, CDR2 SVGAGI. The CDR3 DNA is TGTGCCAGCAGTCAGAACAGGAGAAACTATAATTCGCCCCTCCACTTT. Its translation: CASSQNRRNYNSPLHF.

This clonotype came up many times. The chain links TRBV20-1 to TRBJ2-7; 8 bases map to TRBD1. This CDR3 region has 13 residues. Germline assignment: CDR1 DFQATT and CDR2 SNEGSKA (reference sequence). Trimming took 3 bases from V and 6 from J; bases not matched to a gene: 7. Here the CDR3 reads CSASRRTGSEQYF. The CDR3 nucleotides are TGCAGTGCTAGCCGTCGGACAGGGAGCGAGCAGTACTTC.

The CDR3 loop reads CASRFSGGINYGYTF. CDR3 DNA sequence: TGTGCCAGCAGGTTTTCGGGGGGCATTAACTATGGCTACACCTTC. The gene calls are TRBV28 and TRBJ1-2, with D tentatively TRBD1 (6 bases). V was shortened by 6 bases and J by 1 base, with 15 bases between the two germline ends. CDR1 is MDHEN, CDR2 SYDVKM, per germline. The length of the CDR3 is 15 residues.

The chain combines TRBV14 with TRBJ2-3; D not resolved. The CDR3 extends over 15 amino acids. V shed 1 base and J shed 5 bases, with 13 bases lying between them. Germline CDR1 SGHDN, CDR2 FVKESK. In DNA, the CDR3 is TGTGCCAGCAGCCAAGGGACCTCTAAAGGAGATACGCAGTATTTT. Protein: CASSQGTSKGDTQYF.

This chain links TRBV2 with TRBJ2-5; D is uncertain. Gene TRBJ2-7 matches the end of the DNA better, so the J call may be wrong. The CDR3 totals 12 residues. Germline lookup yields CDR1 SNHLY and CDR2 FYNNEI. Here the CDR3 DNA reads TGTGCCAGCAGACCCGAAACCTACGAGCAGTACTTC. Amino acids: CASRPETYEQYF.

In its sample, this clonotype was seen once. This rearrangement joins TRBV7-2 to TRBJ2-7; 7 positions agree with TRBD1. From germline, CDR1 is SGHTA and CDR2 FQGNSA. The CDR3 contains 14 residues. Germline trimming cut 2 bases from V and 2 bases from J; bases unmatched to any gene: 3. In DNA, the CDR3 is TGTGCCAGCAGCTTAACAGGGGACGCCTACGAGCAGTACTTC. This translates into CASSLTGDAYEQYF.

V usage is TRBV27 and J usage is TRBJ1-1; 7 positions agree with TRBD1. Germline CDR1 MNHEY, CDR2 SMNVEV (reference sequence). The CDR3 loop spans 11 amino acids. V was clipped by 8 bases and J by 11 bases; unmatched bases: 8. The CDR3 here is CASQGGYLAFF. DNA of the CDR3: TGTGCCAGCCAGGGGGGGTACTTGGCTTTCTTT.

The chain links TRBV20-1 to TRBJ2-3, with 11 nucleotides matching TRBD2. The length of the CDR3 is 19 residues. CDR1 DFQATT and CDR2 SNEGSKA come from the germline V gene (reference sequence). V shed 0 bases, J shed 2 bases, and the junction held 13 bases outside the gene matches. The DNA of the CDR3 is TGCAGTGCTAGAGATCTACTAGCGGGGGCCAACCACAACACAGATACGCAGTATTTT. This codes for CSARDLLAGANHNTDTQYF.

The V call is TRBV20-1, the J call TRBJ2-1, with 9 bases matching TRBD2. This CDR3 is built from 14 residues. Unmatched junction bases numbered 3, after V lost 5 bases and J lost 1 base. Looked up from germline, CDR1 is DFQATT and CDR2 is SNEGSKA (reference sequence). CDR3 region: CSAFSGGSYNEQFF. The CDR3 DNA reads TGCAGTGCTTTTAGCGGGGGATCCTACAATGAGCAGTTCTTC.

The CDR3 DNA reads TGTGCCAGCAGCTCCAGAGGGGGAAGGAGCTCCTACGAGCAGTACTTC. It encodes CASSSRGGRSSYEQYF. The chain combines TRBV7-6 with TRBJ2-7; the D gene is possibly TRBD1 (6 bases). CDR1 is SGHVS and CDR2 is FNYEAQ in the germline V gene. The ends were cut back, 4 bases at V and 0 bases at J, with 16 bases in the middle. This CDR3 spans 16 amino acids.